A single sample is the source of the 16 T cell receptor beta chains below, sequenced in a study of T cell responses to AZD1222 COVID-19 vaccine. Generated by immunoSEQ multiplex PCR, the TCRdb table keeps only in-frame clones and is missing some. Of about 63,000 clones listed, about four fifths are singletons. This specimen was peripheral blood, taken 28 days after the second AZD1222 dose. These receptors came from an adult who received the AZD1222 COVID-19 vaccine.

This clone was found many times. V and J are TRBV2 and TRBJ1-5; a weak D match, TRBD1 (6 bases). Trimming shortened V by 4 bases and J by 1 base, and 14 bases separated the two germline ends. Germline CDR1 reads SNHLY; CDR2 reads FYNNEI. The CDR3 is 16 amino acids. The CDR3, as DNA: TGTGCCAGCAGTGTAAATGGGGGGCGAAGCAATCAGCCCCAGCATTTT. It translates to CASSVNGGRSNQPQHF.

This clone was counted a single time. The gene calls are TRBV29-1 and TRBJ2-2; 7 bases fit TRBD2. Germline V gives CDR1 SQVTM, CDR2 ANQGSEA. The V and J ends lost 6 bases and 4 bases, in that order; junction bases with no gene match: 8. The CDR3 extends over 14 amino acids. Written as DNA, the CDR3 is TGCAGCGTCGGGCGGGGGACTCCCACCGGGGAGCTGTTTTTT. It specifies CSVGRGTPTGELFF.

The chain recombines TRBV19 with TRBJ1-6; D remains ambiguous. V lost 8 bases and J 1 base, leaving 6 bases between the germline ends. This CDR3 comprises 13 residues. Germline CDR1 is LNHDA and CDR2 is SQIVND (reference sequence). For the CDR3, the DNA is TGTGCCAGTGGCATATCCTATAATTCACCCCTCCACTTT. Amino acid sequence: CASGISYNSPLHF.

Only one count was recorded for this clone. The gene calls are TRBV19 and TRBJ2-6; the D gene is possibly TRBD1 (6 bases). The CDR3 extends over 16 amino acids. The V and J ends lost 4 bases and 0 bases respectively, with 10 bases between them. The germline V gene has CDR1 LNHDA and CDR2 SQIVND (reference sequence). The CDR3 here is CASSNRVVSGANVLTF. CDR3 DNA sequence: TGTGCCAGTAGTAACAGGGTGGTCTCTGGGGCCAACGTCCTGACTTTC.

This clone appeared a single time. The genes are TRBV28 and TRBJ2-1; 7 bases match TRBD2. With 7 bases clipped from V and 4 bases from J, the junction kept 7 bases outside the gene matches. Germline assignment: CDR1 MDHEN and CDR2 SYDVKM. This CDR3 comprises 14 residues. The CDR3 loop is CASKRDYLYNEQFF. CDR3 sequence (DNA): TGTGCCAGCAAGCGGGACTACCTTTACAATGAGCAGTTCTTC. Filled out from reference TRBV28 and TRBJ2-1, the complete variable domain reads DVKVTQSSRYLVKRTGEKVFLECVQDMDHENMFWYRQDPGLGLRLIYFSYDVKMKEKGDIPEGYSVSREKKERFSLILESASTNQTSMYLCASKRDYLYNEQFFGPGTRLTVL.

The CDR3 protein is CASSLDGISPNTQYF. CDR3 DNA sequence: TGCGCCAGCAGCTTGGACGGTATATCCCCCAATACGCAGTATTTT. The gene calls are TRBV5-1 and TRBJ2-3, with D unresolved. V was trimmed by 0 bases and J by 7 bases, leaving 15 bases between them. The CDR3 runs to 15 residues. CDR1 is SGHRS, CDR2 YFSETQ, per germline.

The rearrangement links TRBV6-5 to TRBJ1-3; no reliable D call. The V end was cut by 2 bases, the J end by 1 base, with 6 bases between. The CDR3 totals 14 residues. CDR1 MNHEY and CDR2 SVGAGI come from the germline V gene. CDR3 sequence reads: CASSYTGSGNTIYF. Here the CDR3 DNA reads TGTGCCAGCAGTTACACCGGGTCTGGAAACACCATATATTTT.

J is TRBJ2-2 and V is TRBV3-1 (or the pseudogene TRBV3-2); 9 positions agree with TRBD1. Trimming took 4 bases from V and 6 from J; bases not matched to a gene: 6. Germline loops: CDR1 LGHDT, CDR2 YNNKEL (reference sequence). The CDR3 runs 15 residues. The CDR3 is CASSPRTGVAGELFF. CDR3 DNA: TGTGCCAGCAGCCCCCGGACAGGGGTTGCCGGGGAGCTGTTTTTT.

CDR3 DNA sequence: TGCGCCAGCAGCTCTTTACAGGGGATGAACACTGAAGCTTTCTTT. Protein: CASSSLQGMNTEAFF. The chain joins TRBV10-2 to TRBJ1-1, with 7 bases fitting TRBD1. There are 15 residues in the CDR3. V gave up 6 bases and J gave up 0 bases; unmatched junction bases: 7. From germline, CDR1 is WSHSY and CDR2 SAAADI.

This clone was counted once. The chain combines TRBV5-8 with TRBJ2-1, with 9 bases identical to TRBD2. Trimming took 0 bases from V and 2 from J; bases not matched to a gene: 0. Germline CDR1 SGHTS, CDR2 YDEGEE. This CDR3 is 15 amino acids long. The CDR3: CASSLGLAAYNEQFF. For the CDR3, the DNA is TGTGCCAGCAGCTTGGGACTAGCGGCCTACAATGAGCAGTTCTTC.

The J gene is TRBJ1-3, the V gene TRBV6-5; 7 bases line up with TRBD1. J was trimmed by 0 bases and V by 10 bases; bases with no gene match: 9. The length of the CDR3 is 15 residues. CDR1 and CDR2 (germline): MNHEY, SVGAGI. CDR3 nucleotides: TGTGCCAATAAGACAGGGACTTTCTCTGGAAACACCATATATTTT. Its protein product is CANKTGTFSGNTIYF.

The rearrangement joins TRBV3-1 (or the pseudogene TRBV3-2) to TRBJ2-1; 12 bases are shared with TRBD2. Germline V gene sequence: CDR1 LGHDT, CDR2 YNNKEL (reference sequence). Trimming removed 4 bases from V and 6 bases from J; junction bases left unmatched: 4. This CDR3 has 15 amino acids. The CDR3: CASSPTSGGANEQFF. The CDR3 DNA sequence: TGTGCCAGCAGCCCGACTAGCGGGGGTGCCAATGAGCAGTTCTTC.

The V call is TRBV13, the J call TRBJ1-1; D gene unclear. The length of the CDR3 is 12 residues. Germline V gives CDR1 PRHDT, CDR2 FYEKMQ (reference sequence). V was cut by 2 bases and J by 8 bases, with 9 bases left in between. The CDR3, as DNA: TGTGCCAGCAGCTTACTAACCCGGGAAGCTTTCTTT. Translated: CASSLLTREAFF.

V and J are TRBV7-2 and TRBJ1-2, with D possibly matching TRBD1 (6 bases). The V gene's germline CDR1 is SGHTA and CDR2 FQGNSA. V was trimmed by 2 bases and J by 8 bases, leaving 12 bases between them. This CDR3 region has 13 residues. The CDR3 loop reads CASSLSQGQGYTF. The CDR3 DNA is TGTGCCAGCAGCTTATCCCAGGGGCAGGGCTACACCTTC.

This clone showed up just a few times. This chain connects TRBV6-5 to TRBJ1-6; maybe TRBD1 (5 bases). Germline CDR1 MNHEY, CDR2 SVGAGI. The CDR3 spans 12 residues. The V end was cut by 0 bases, the J end by 19 bases, with 13 bases between. CDR3 coding DNA: TGTGCCAGCAGTTACTCGAGGCAGGGTGGACACTTT. This translates into CASSYSRQGGHF.

In this sample, this clone turned up a few times. The chain is built from TRBV2 and TRBJ1-3; maybe TRBD1 (5 bases). The CDR3 has 16 residues. Trimming left V 0 bases short and J 0 bases short, with 9 bases between. Germline lookup yields CDR1 SNHLY and CDR2 FYNNEI. The CDR3 DNA reads as TGTGCCAGCAGTGAAGCCGGGCAGGGCTCTGGAAACACCATATATTTT. Its translation: CASSEAGQGSGNTIYF.